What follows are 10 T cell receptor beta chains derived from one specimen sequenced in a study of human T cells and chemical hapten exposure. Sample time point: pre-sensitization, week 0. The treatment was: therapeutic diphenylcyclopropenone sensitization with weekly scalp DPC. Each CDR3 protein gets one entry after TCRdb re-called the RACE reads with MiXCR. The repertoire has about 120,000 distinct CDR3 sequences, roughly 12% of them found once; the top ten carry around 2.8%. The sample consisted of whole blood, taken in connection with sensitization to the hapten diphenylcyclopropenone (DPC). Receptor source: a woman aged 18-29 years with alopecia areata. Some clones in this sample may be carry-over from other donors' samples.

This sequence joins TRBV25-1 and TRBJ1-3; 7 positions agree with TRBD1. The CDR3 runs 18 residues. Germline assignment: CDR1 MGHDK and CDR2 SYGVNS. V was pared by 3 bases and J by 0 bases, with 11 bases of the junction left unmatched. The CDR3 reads CASSETQGGGVSGNTIYF. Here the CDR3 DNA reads TGTGCCAGCAGTGAGACCCAAGGGGGCGGGGTCTCTGGAAACACCATATATTTT.

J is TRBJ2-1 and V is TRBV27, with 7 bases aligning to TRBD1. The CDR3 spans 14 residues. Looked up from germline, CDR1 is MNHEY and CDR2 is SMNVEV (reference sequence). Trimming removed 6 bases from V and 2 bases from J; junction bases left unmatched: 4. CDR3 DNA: TGTGCCAGCAGCCGGGACAGAGCCTACAATGAGCAGTTCTTC. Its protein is CASSRDRAYNEQFF.

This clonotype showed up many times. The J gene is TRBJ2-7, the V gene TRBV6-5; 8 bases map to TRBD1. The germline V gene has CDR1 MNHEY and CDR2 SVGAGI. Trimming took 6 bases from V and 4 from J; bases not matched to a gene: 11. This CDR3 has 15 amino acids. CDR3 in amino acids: CASRTGQVPVYEQYF. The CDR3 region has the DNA TGTGCCAGCAGGACGGGACAGGTCCCCGTGTACGAGCAGTACTTC.

The CDR3 DNA follows: TGTGCCAGCAGCCAAGGGTACACTGAAGCTTTCTTT. Translation gives CASSQGYTEAFF. The chain couples TRBV14 to TRBJ1-1; the D is unclear. Germline CDR1 is SGHDN and CDR2 is FVKESK. This CDR3 comprises 12 residues. Trimming removed 1 base from V and 3 bases from J, with 3 bases in between.

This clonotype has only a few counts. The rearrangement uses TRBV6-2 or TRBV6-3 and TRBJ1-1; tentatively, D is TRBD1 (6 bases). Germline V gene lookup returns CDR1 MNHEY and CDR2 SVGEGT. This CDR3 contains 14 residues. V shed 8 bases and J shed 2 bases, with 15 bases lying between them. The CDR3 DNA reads TGTGCCAGCGGCCAGGGGACGCATAACACTGAAGCTTTCTTT. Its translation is CASGQGTHNTEAFF.

CDR3 sequence (DNA): TGTGCCAGCAGTTTCGAGCAACAGGGTATCTATGGCTACACCTTC. This sequence encodes CASSFEQQGIYGYTF. This rearrangement joins TRBV6-5 to TRBJ1-2; possible D gene TRBD1, 6 bases. From germline, CDR1 is MNHEY and CDR2 SVGAGI. This CDR3 comprises 15 residues. The V gene lost 4 bases and the J gene lost 4 bases, with 16 bases spanning the gap.

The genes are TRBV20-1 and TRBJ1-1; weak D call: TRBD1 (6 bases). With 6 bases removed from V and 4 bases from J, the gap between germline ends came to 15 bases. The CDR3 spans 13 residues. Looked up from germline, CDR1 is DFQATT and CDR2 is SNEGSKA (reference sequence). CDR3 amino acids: CSAVVGAITEAFF. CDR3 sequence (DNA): TGCAGTGCCGTCGTGGGGGCGATCACTGAAGCTTTCTTT.

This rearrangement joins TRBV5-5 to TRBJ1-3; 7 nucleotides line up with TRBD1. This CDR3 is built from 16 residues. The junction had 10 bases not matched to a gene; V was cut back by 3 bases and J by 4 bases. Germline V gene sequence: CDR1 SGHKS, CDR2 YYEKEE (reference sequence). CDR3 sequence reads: CASSYWTGRRGNTIYF. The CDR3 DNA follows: TGTGCCAGCAGCTACTGGACAGGCCGGAGGGGAAACACCATATATTTT.

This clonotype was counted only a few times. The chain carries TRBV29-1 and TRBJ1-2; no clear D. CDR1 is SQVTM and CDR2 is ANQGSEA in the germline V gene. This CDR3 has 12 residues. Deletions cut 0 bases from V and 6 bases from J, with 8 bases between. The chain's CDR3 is CSVEEDKDGYTF. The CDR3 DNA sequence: TGCAGCGTTGAAGAGGATAAGGATGGCTACACCTTC.

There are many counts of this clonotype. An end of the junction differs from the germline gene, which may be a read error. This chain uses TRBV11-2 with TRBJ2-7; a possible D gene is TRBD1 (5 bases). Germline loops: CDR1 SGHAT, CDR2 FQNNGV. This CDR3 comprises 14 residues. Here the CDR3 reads CASSLERGAHEQYF. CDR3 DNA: TGTGCCAGCAGCCTAGAAAGGGGCGCCCACGAGCAGTACTTC.